The clone carrying this T cell receptor beta chain came up a few times. The record originates from a study of T-cell reconstitution after alpha-beta-depleted transplantation in children. The CDR3 sequence is 13 residues long. V was cut by 4 bases and J by 6 bases, with 9 bases left in between. Germline-derived CDR1 and CDR2 are KGHDR and SFDVKD. It was with unique molecular identifiers that the TCRbeta library was prepared. TCRdb processed the PCR reads anew with MiXCR; each CDR3 protein has one entry. The data show hundreds of thousands of distinct CDR3 sequences, 30% to 35% seen once. This receptor was obtained from a human donor who donated a stem cell graft to a child with aplastic anemia. The sample in question was PBMCs from the stem cell graft donor, obtained from the stem cell graft. This rearrangement joins TRBV24-1 to TRBJ2-1; D is possibly TRBD2 (5 bases). For the CDR3, the DNA is TGTGCCACCAGTGACGGGGTCCCCAATGAGCAGTTCTTC. Translation gives CATSDGVPNEQFF.